This entry features one TCR beta chain sequence. These data belong to a study of cytomegalovirus exposure and HLA in healthy donors. Researchers ran the PCR with 60 Vbeta and 13 Jbeta primers. The protocol was immunoSEQ multiplex PCR, while the TCRdb copy is restricted to in-frame clones and leaves out a portion. This table has roughly 130,000 clones, roughly 82% appearing once. The sequenced sample consisted of PBMCs. This clonotype originated in a male donor in good health and CMV-seropositive.

CDR3 amino acids: CSGLGDYEQYF. In nucleotides, the CDR3 is TGCAGCGGTCTCGGGGACTACGAGCAGTACTTC. The J gene is TRBJ2-5, the V gene TRBV29-1; possibly TRBD2 for D (5 bases). The tail of the sequence fits TRBJ2-7 better, so the J call may be wrong. Germline loops: CDR1 SQVTM, CDR2 ANQGSEA. The CDR3 is made up of 11 amino acids.